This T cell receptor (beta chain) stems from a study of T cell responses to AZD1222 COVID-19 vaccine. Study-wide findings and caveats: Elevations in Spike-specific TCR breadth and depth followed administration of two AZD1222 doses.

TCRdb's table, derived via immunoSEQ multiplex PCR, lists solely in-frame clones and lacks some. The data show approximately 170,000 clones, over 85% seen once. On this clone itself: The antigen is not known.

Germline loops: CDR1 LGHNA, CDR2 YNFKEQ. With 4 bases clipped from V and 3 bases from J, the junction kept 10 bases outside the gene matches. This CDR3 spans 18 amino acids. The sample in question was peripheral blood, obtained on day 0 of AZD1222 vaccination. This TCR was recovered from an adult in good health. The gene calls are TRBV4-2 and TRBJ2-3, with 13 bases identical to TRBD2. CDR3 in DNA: TGTGCCAGCAGCCCAAGACGAAAGACTAGCGGGAGGACAGATACGCAGTATTTT. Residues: CASSPRRKTSGRTDTQYF.